These T cell receptor beta chains were read from a single sample in a study of T-cell reconstitution after alpha-beta-depleted transplantation in children. In TCRdb, the PCR reads were re-called with MiXCR into one record per CDR3 protein. Of about 400,000 distinct CDR3 sequences in the sample, about 14% were seen once. This material consisted of PBMCs, taken from the stem cell graft. These receptors came from a human donor who donated a stem cell graft to a child with Fanconi anemia. Both conserved end residues are part of each CDR3. D genes are given only for firm matches.

d_gene: -
v_gene: TRBV7-9
CDR3aa: CASSHAGATETQYF

d_gene: -
v_gene: TRBV25-1
CDR3aa: CASSESHIMEAFF

d_gene: -
v_gene: TRBV20-1
CDR3aa: CSARNQQGGRNQPQHF

d_gene: -
v_gene: TRBV19
CDR3aa: CASSTEDSYGYTF

d_gene: -
v_gene: TRBV6-2/TRBV6-3
CDR3aa: CASSSKLRTNEKLFF

d_gene: -
v_gene: TRBV28
CDR3aa: CASSPSEAGANVLTF

d_gene: -
v_gene: TRBV5-6
CDR3aa: CASSSFQRHNYGYTF

d_gene: -
v_gene: TRBV2
CDR3aa: CASRVGQYNEQFF

d_gene: TRBD2
v_gene: TRBV5-1
CDR3aa: CASIRSGGAGETQYF

d_gene: -
v_gene: TRBV5-1
CDR3aa: CASSLAGSGVKTQYF

d_gene: -
v_gene: TRBV10-3
CDR3aa: CAISGDVDEQFF

d_gene: -
v_gene: TRBV11-1
CDR3aa: CASSLVSPSPSSTDTQYF

d_gene: -
v_gene: TRBV7-8
CDR3aa: CASSFLRGSDTQYF

d_gene: TRBD1
v_gene: TRBV29-1
CDR3aa: CSAPRPGTGTNTGELFF

d_gene: -
v_gene: TRBV6-2/TRBV6-3
CDR3aa: CASSYIKNTEAFF

d_gene: TRBD2
v_gene: TRBV20-1
CDR3aa: CSAARILAGGETQYF

d_gene: -
v_gene: TRBV19
CDR3aa: CASIGGPTEAFF

d_gene: -
v_gene: TRBV6-2/TRBV6-3
CDR3aa: CASSYWSADSYEQYF

d_gene: -
v_gene: TRBV7-2
CDR3aa: CASSHGVGGGTEAFF

d_gene: -
v_gene: TRBV19
CDR3aa: CASSHGQSTFF